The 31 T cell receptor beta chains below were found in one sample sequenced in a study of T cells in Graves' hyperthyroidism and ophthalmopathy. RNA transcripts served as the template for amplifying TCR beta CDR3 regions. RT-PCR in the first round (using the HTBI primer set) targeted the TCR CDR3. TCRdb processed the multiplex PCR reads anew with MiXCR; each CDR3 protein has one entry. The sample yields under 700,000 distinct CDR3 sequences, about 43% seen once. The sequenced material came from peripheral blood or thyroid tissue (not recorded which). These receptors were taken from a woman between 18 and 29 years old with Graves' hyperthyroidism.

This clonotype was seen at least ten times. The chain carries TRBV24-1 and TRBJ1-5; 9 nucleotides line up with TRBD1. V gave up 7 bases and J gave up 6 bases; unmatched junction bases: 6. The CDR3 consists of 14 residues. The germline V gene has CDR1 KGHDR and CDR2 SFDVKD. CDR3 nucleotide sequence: TGTGCCACCAGCCTTCCGGGACAGGGTCAGCCCCAGCATTTT. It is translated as CATSLPGQGQPQHF.

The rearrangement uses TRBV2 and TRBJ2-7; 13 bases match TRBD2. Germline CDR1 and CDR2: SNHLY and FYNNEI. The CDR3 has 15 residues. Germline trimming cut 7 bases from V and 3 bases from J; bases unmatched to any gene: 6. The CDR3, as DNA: TGTGCCAGCACTCCTGGACTAGCGGGAGTCTACGAGCAGTACTTC. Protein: CASTPGLAGVYEQYF.

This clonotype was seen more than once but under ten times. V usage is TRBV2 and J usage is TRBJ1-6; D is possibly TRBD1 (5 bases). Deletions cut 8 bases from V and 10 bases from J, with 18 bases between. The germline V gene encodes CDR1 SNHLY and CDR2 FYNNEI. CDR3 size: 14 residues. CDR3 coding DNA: TGTGCCAGCGTCAGGCAGGGACTGGGATCACCCCTCCACTTT. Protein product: CASVRQGLGSPLHF.

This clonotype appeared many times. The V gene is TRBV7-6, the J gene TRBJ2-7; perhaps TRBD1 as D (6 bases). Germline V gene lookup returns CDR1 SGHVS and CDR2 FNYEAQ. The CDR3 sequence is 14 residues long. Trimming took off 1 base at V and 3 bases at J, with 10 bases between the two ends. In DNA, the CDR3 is TGTGCCAGCAGCTTAGAAGGGGGTGGCTACGAGCAGTACTTC. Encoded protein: CASSLEGGGYEQYF. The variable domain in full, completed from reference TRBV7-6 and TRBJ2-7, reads GAGVSQSPRYKVTKRGQDVALRCDPISGHVSLYWYRQALGQGPEFLTYFNYEAQQDKSGLPNDRFSAERPEGSISTLTIQRTEQRDSAMYRCASSLEGGGYEQYFGPGTRLTVT.

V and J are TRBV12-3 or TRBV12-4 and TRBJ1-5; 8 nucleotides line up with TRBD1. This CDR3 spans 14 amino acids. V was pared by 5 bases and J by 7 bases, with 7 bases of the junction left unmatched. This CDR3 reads CASSLQGEGQPQHF. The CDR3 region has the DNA TGTGCCAGCAGTCTACAGGGGGAAGGCCAGCCCCAGCATTTT.

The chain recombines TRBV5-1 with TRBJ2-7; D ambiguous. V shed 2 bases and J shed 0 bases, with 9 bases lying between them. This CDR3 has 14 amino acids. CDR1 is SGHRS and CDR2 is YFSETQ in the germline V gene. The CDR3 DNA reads TGCGCCAGCAGCTTTGACGTCAGCTCCTACGAGCAGTACTTC. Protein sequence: CASSFDVSSYEQYF.

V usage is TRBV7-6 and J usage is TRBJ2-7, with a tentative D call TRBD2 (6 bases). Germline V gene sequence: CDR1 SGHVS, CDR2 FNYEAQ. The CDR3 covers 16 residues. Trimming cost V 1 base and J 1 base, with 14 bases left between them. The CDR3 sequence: CASSLVVSGFSYEQYF. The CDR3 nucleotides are TGTGCCAGCAGCTTAGTAGTTAGCGGATTTTCCTACGAGCAGTACTTC.

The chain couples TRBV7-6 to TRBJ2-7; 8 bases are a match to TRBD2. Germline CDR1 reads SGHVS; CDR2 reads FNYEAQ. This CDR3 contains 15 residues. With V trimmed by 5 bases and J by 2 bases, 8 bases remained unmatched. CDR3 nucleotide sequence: TGTGCCAGCAGCCAGGTGGCTAGCGGGCCCTACGAGCAGTACTTC. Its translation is CASSQVASGPYEQYF.

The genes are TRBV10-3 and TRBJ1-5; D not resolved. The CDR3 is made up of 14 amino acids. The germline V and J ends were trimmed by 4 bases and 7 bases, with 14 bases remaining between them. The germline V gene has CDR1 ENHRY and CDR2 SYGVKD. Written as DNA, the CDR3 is TGTGCCATCAGTGCTACAACGGGCGGCCAGCCCCAGCATTTT. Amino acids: CAISATTGGQPQHF.

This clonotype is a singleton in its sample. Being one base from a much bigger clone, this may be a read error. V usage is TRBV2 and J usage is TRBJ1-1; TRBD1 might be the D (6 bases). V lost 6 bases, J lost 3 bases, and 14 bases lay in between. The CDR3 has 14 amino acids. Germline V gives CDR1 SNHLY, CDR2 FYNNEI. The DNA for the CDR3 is TGTGCCAGCAGGGACAGTTCGTTCGACACTGAAGCTTTCTTT. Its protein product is CASRDSSFDTEAFF.

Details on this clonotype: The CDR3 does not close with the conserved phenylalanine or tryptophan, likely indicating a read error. In DNA, the CDR3 is TGTGCCAGCAGTGAAGCACAGGCCGCCTACGAGCAGTACCTC. It specifies CASSEAQAAYEQYL. The J gene is TRBJ2-7, the V gene TRBV2; D possibly corresponds to TRBD1 (5 bases). Germline CDR1 and CDR2: SNHLY and FYNNEI. V shed 0 bases and J shed 2 bases, with 8 bases lying between them. This CDR3 contains 14 residues.

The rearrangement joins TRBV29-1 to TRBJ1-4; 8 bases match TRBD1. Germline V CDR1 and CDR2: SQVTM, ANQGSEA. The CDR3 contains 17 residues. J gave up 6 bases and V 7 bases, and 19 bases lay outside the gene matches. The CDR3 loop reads CSEDPQDRVFRYEKLFF. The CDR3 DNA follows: TGCAGCGAAGACCCACAGGACAGGGTGTTTCGGTATGAAAAACTGTTTTTT.

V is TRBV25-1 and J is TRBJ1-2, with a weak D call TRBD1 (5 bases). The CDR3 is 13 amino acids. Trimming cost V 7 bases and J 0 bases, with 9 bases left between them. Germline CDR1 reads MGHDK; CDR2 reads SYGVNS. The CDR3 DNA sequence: TGTGCCAGCAATGGGACGGCTAACTATGGCTACACCTTC. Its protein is CASNGTANYGYTF.

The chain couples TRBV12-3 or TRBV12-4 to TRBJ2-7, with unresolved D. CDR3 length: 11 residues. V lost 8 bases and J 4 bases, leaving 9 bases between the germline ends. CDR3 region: CASGWVYEQYF. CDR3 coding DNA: TGTGCCAGCGGGTGGGTTTACGAGCAGTACTTC.

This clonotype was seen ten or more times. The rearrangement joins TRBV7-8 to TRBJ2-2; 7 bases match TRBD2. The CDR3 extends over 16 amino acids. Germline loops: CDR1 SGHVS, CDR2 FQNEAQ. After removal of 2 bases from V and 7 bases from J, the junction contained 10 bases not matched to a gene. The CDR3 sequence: CASSLRVGGTYGELFF. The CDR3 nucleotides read TGTGCCAGCAGCTTACGGGTGGGAGGGACGTACGGGGAGCTGTTTTTT.

Here the CDR3 reads CSVEDSGTYEQYF. CDR3 nucleotide sequence: TGCAGCGTTGAAGATAGCGGGACCTACGAGCAGTACTTC. The V gene is TRBV29-1, the J gene TRBJ2-7; TRBD2 matches 8 bases. After removal of 0 bases from V and 2 bases from J, the junction contained 0 bases not matched to a gene. This CDR3 spans 13 amino acids. Germline CDR1 and CDR2: SQVTM and ANQGSEA.

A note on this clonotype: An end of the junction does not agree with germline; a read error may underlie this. In nucleotides, the CDR3 is TGTGCCAGCAGTGAAGATGTCGGACGGAATGAAAATCTGTCTTTT. Residues: CASSEDVGRNENLSF. The chain joins TRBV6-1 to TRBJ1-4; D is unclear. This CDR3 has 15 amino acids. The germline CDR1 and CDR2 sequences are MNHNS and SASEGT.

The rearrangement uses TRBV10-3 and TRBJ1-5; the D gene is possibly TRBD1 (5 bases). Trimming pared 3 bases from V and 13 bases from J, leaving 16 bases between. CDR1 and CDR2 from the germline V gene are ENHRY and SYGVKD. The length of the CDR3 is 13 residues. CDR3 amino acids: CAISDPDGALQHF. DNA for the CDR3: TGTGCCATCAGTGACCCGGACGGGGCCCTGCAGCATTTT.

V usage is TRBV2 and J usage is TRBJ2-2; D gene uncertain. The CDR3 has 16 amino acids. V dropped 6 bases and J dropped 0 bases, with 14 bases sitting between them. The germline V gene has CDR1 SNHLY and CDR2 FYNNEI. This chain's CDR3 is CASSPRTPANTGELFF. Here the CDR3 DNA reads TGTGCCAGCAGCCCCAGGACGCCCGCGAACACCGGGGAGCTGTTTTTT.

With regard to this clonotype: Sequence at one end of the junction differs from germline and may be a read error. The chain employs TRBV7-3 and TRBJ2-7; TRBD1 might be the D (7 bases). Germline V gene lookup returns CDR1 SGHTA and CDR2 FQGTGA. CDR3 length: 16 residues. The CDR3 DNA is TGTGCTAGCAGCTTAGAATCAGGGGGGTACTCCTACGAGCAGTACTTC. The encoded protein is CASSLESGGYSYEQYF.

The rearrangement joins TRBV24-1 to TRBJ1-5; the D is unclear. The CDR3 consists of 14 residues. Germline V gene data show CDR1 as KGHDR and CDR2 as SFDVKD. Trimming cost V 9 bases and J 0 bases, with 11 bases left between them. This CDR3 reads CATGGGNSNQPQHF. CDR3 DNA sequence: TGTGCCACCGGCGGAGGGAATAGCAATCAGCCCCAGCATTTT.

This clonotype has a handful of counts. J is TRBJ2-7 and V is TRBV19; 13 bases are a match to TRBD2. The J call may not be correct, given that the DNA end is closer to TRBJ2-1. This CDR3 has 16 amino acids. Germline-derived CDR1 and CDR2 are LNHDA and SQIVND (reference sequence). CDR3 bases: TGTGCCAGTAGTCCATGGGGGACTAGCGGGACCGATGAGCAGTTCTTC. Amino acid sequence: CASSPWGTSGTDEQFF.

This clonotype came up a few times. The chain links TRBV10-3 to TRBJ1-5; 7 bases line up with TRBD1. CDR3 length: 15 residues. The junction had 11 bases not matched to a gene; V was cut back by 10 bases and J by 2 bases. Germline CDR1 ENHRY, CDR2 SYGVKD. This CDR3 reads CATAFNGQGNQPQHF. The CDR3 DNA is TGTGCCACCGCCTTCAATGGACAGGGCAATCAGCCCCAGCATTTT.

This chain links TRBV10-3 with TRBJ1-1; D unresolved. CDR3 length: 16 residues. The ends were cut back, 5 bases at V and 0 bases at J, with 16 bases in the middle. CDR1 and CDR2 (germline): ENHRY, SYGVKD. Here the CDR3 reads CAISLNFDKMNTEAFF. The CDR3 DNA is TGTGCCATCAGTTTAAATTTCGACAAGATGAACACTGAAGCTTTCTTT.

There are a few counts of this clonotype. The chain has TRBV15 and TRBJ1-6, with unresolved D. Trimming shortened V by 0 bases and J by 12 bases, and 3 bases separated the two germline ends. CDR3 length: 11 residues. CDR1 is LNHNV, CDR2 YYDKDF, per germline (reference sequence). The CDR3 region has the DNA TGTGCCACCAGCAGAGATCTACCCCTCCACTTT. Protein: CATSRDLPLHF.

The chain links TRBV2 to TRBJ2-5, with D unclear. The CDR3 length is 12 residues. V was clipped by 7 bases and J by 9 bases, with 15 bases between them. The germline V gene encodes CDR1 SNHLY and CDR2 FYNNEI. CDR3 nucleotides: TGTGCCAGCACCGACGCAGGTCAGCCCCAGTACTTC. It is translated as CASTDAGQPQYF.

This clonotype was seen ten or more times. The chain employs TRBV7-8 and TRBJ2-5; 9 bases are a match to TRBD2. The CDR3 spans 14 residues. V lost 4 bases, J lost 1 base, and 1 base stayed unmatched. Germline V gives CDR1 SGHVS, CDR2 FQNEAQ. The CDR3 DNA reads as TGTGCCAGCAGCTCGGGACTAGCCCAAGAGACCCAGTACTTC. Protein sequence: CASSSGLAQETQYF.

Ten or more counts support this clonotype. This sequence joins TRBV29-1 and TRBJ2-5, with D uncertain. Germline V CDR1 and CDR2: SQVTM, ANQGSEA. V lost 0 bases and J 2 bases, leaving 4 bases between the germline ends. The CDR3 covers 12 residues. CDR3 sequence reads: CSVEDRQETQYF. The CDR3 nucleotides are TGCAGCGTTGAAGACAGGCAAGAGACCCAGTACTTC.

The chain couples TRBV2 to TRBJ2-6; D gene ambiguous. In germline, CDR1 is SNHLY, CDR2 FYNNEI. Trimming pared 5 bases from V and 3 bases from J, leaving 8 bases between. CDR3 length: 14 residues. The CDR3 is CASSFGVGANVLTF. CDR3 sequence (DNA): TGTGCCAGCAGTTTTGGAGTTGGGGCCAACGTCCTGACTTTC.

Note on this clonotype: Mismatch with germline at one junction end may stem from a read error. CDR3 nucleotide sequence: TGCGCCAGCAGCCATTCTCAGGAGAGCACTGAAGCTTTCTTT. This translates into CASSHSQESTEAFF. This chain links TRBV7-2 with TRBJ1-1; the D is unclear. Germline V CDR1 and CDR2: SGHTA, FQGNSA. This CDR3 is built from 14 residues.

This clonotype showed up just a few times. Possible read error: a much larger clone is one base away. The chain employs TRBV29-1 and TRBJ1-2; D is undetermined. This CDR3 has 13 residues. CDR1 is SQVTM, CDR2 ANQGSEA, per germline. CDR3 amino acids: CSAEEGTNYGHTF. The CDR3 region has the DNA TGCAGCGCCGAAGAGGGTACAAACTATGGCCACACCTTC.